This T cell receptor (beta chain) derives from a study of blood T cell repertoires in COVID-19 (dated by TCRdb to 2018 to 2020). General notes on the study: Collaborator samples came from the United States, Italy and Spain and covered acute and convalescent phases of COVID-19. Subjects who had been exposed to COVID-19, were actively infected with it, or had recovered from it provided the deeply sampled blood TCRbeta repertoires that made up the dataset. Samples were obtained from the ongoing ImmuneRACE study (first 160 participants) and from approximately 1,200 subjects provided by 6 global collaborators. The repertoires were released in a freely available public database intended as a resource for research on the immune response to SARS-CoV-2. The sample metadata nearly always contained a de-identified subject ID, COVID-19 status, age in years and sex. Where available, HLA class I and class II types were obtained from metadata supplied by the sample provider rather than from assay-based typing. The prospective study material was composed of cDNA or gDNA derived from T cells, B-cell-depleted T cells, or PBMCs. General findings and caveats noted by the study authors: Clinical and demographic metadata were provided uncurated, with the amount varying by source and participant.

Whole blood was collected in K2EDTA tubes by collaborating institutions according to the institutions' own protocols. For TCRbeta analysis, collaborator samples were shipped as frozen whole blood, as isolated PBMCs, or as DNA extracted from either sample type. In the case of this clone: Its antigen specificity is not known. Base qualities are not recorded, but no much larger clone differs from it by a single base.

TCRbeta CDR3 regions were amplified from genomic DNA using the immunoSEQ Assay, a bias-controlled multiplex PCR. Processing in the source paper ran as follows. Within the assay, amplification of reference gene primers was used to estimate how many nucleated cells each sample contained. To quantify the absolute abundance of each unique TCRbeta CDR3 rearrangement, sequence reads were collapsed and filtered. For each sample, productive Simpson clonality was calculated as the square root of Simpson's diversity index over productive rearrangements. TCRdb carries this immuneACCESS record with in-frame sequences only. Its versions omit some clonotypes, under half of them owing to an unresolved V gene in the studies checked, with the rest unexplained. The D gene and trimming were derived from the DNA, and the V and J assignments and clone size from that table. For this sample there are 63,000 or so clones; about 81% appear just once. Jointly, the top ten make up roughly 9.2% of the sample.

According to the germline V gene (reference sequence), CDR1 reads SEHNR and CDR2 reads FQNEAQ. Between the V and J ends, shortened by 5 bases and 1 base respectively, the junction contains 14 bases. The CDR3 covers 15 residues, taking in both the cysteine and the phenylalanine. Left in the record is the CDR3 DNA by itself, 45 bases read in frame from the first base. This clonotype was obtained from a human donor in a cohort sampled during active COVID-19. The sequenced sample consisted of peripheral blood. Rearrangement joined TRBV7-9 to TRBJ1-1; the D gene is perhaps TRBD1, on 5 matching bases. The nucleotide sequence reads TGTGCCAGCAGCCAGTTCGGGGGGAAGAACACTGAAGCTTTCTTT. Protein translation: CASSQFGGKNTEAFF.